This is a list of T cell receptor beta chains from one sample in a study of breast tumors, draining lymph nodes, adjacent tissues. TCRdb used MiXCR to reprocess the multiplex PCR reads, holding one entry per CDR3 protein. The table records tens of thousands of distinct CDR3 sequences, roughly 30% of them present only once. The sequenced sample consisted of axillary lymph node tissue. The origin of the receptors is a female donor with breast cancer. Some clones in this sample may be carry-over from other donors' samples. Both conserved end residues are part of each CDR3. D genes are given only for firm matches. Size is omitted from some rows. Given values are once, few, many or a class for expanded clones.

v_call	j_call	d_call	clone_size	cdr3_nt	cdr3_aa
TRBV5-1	TRBJ2-1	NA	NA	TGCACCAGCAGCCCCCTTGGTAATGAGCAGTCCTTC	CTSSPLGNEQSF
TRBV14	TRBJ2-3	TRBD2	many	TGTGCCAGCAGCCGAGGACTAGCGGGAGACACAGATACGCAGTATTTT	CASSRGLAGDTDTQYF
TRBV27	TRBJ2-1	NA	many	TGTGCCAGCAGTCCGGGGTGGACCCCTCTAGCTGAGCAGTTCTTC	CASSPGWTPLAEQFF
TRBV20-1	TRBJ2-3	TRBD2	many	TGCAGTGCCGAGACTAGCGGGAGGGCGAGGCCCACAGATACGCAGTATTTT	CSAETSGRARPTDTQYF
TRBV29-1	TRBJ2-2	NA	many	TGCAGCTACTCAGGGGGGCTGAACACCGGGGAGCTGTTTTTT	CSYSGGLNTGELFF
TRBV7-9	TRBJ2-2	NA	many	TGTGCCACGGAGCCCCGGTCGGGACCAAAGCCCGGGGAGCTGTTTTTT	CATEPRSGPKPGELFF
TRBV6-6	TRBJ1-4	NA	many	TGTGCCAGCTCCCAGCCCCCAGGGGAAAAACTGTTTTTT	CASSQPPGEKLFF
TRBV7-3	TRBJ2-7	TRBD2	many	TGTGCCAGCAGCTCGACTAGCGGCGAGCAGTACTTC	CASSSTSGEQYF
TRBV12-5	TRBJ1-2	NA	many	TGTGCTAGTGGTACCCGGGGAGACTATGGCTACACCTTC	CASGTRGDYGYTF
TRBV6-1	TRBJ1-5	NA	many	TGTGCCAGCAGAACATACACCGGGACCGACGCGAATAGCAATCAGCCCCAGCATTTT	CASRTYTGTDANSNQPQHF
TRBV5-1	TRBJ1-2	TRBD1	NA	TGCGCCAGCAGTCAGGCCGGGACAGGGGCTTTCGGCTACACCTTC	CASSQAGTGAFGYTF
TRBV6-1	TRBJ2-5	TRBD2	NA	TGTGCCAGCAGCGCCGGGACTAGCGGCCACGGGGAGACCCAGTACTTC	CASSAGTSGHGETQYF
TRBV15	TRBJ2-7	TRBD2	many	TGTGCCACCAGCAGGGCGGGCGGGAGTGGCGAGCAGTACTTC	CATSRAGGSGEQYF
TRBV6-6	TRBJ2-7	NA	NA	TGTGCCAGCACCCCCCCCACAAGCTCCTACGAGCAGTACTTC	CASTPPTSSYEQYF
TRBV6-6	TRBJ2-7	TRBD1	NA	TGTGCCAGCAGTCGATGGGACAGGCGCGACGAGCAGTACTTC	CASSRWDRRDEQYF
TRBV12-3/TRBV12-4	TRBJ1-6	NA	many	TGTGCCAGCAGCTTACGATTGGGTACGGAGGGGTCTAATTCACCCCTCCACTTT	CASSLRLGTEGSNSPLHF
TRBV28	TRBJ2-7	TRBD2	many	TGTGCCAGTTTAGCGGGAGATTACGAGCAGTACTTC	CASLAGDYEQYF
TRBV27	TRBJ2-1	NA	many	TGTGCCAGCAGTCCGTACATAGTTAATGAGCAGTTCTTC	CASSPYIVNEQFF
TRBV20-1	TRBJ2-7	TRBD2	NA	TGCAGTGTTCGAAGCGGGGGGCTTCACAACTACGAGCAGTACTTC	CSVRSGGLHNYEQYF
TRBV29-1	TRBJ2-7	TRBD2	NA	TGCAGCGTTGGGGGGACTAGCGGGAGGGCCTGGGGTAACGAGCAGTACTTC	CSVGGTSGRAWGNEQYF
TRBV10-3	TRBJ2-1	NA	NA	TGTGCCATCAGTGAGTCTGGGAGCAGCTCCTACAATGAGCAGTTCTTC	CAISESGSSSYNEQFF
TRBV7-9	TRBJ2-3	TRBD2	many	TGTGCCAGCAGCGGTACCGGGACTAGCGGGACCCCCTTCACAGATACGCAGTATTTT	CASSGTGTSGTPFTDTQYF
TRBV19	TRBJ2-7	TRBD2	few	TGTGCCAGCAGTATGGCTAGCGGGAGCCCCTACGAGCAGTACTTC	CASSMASGSPYEQYF
TRBV5-6	TRBJ2-5	TRBD2	many	TGTGCCAGCAGCTTGGTTGGGAGGGCCGGGGAGACCCAGTACTTC	CASSLVGRAGETQYF
TRBV20-1	TRBJ1-5	NA	many	TGCAGTGCTAGTCTGGGCAGCAATCAGCCCCAGCATTTT	CSASLGSNQPQHF
TRBV18	TRBJ2-3	TRBD1	many	TGTGCCAGCTCAAGCGACAGGGCAGATACGCAGTATTTT	CASSSDRADTQYF
TRBV4-1	TRBJ1-5	NA	many	TGCGCCAGCAGCCTACCTGGCCAGCCCCAGCATTTT	CASSLPGQPQHF
TRBV20-1	TRBJ2-6	NA	many	TGCAGTGCGGACCCAGGGGACGGTGGGGCCAACGTCCTGACTTTC	CSADPGDGGANVLTF
TRBV11-2	TRBJ2-5	TRBD1	many	TGTGCCAGCAGCCCCCGGACAGGGGGCGAAGAGACCCAGTACTTC	CASSPRTGGEETQYF
TRBV4-1	TRBJ1-2	TRBD1	NA	TGCGCCAGCAGCCAGAGGGGACAGGACCGAAGGGGCTACACCTTC	CASSQRGQDRRGYTF
TRBV27	TRBJ2-7	NA	many	TGTGCCAGCAGTTTATGGGGACCCCTCTCCTACGAGCAGTACTTC	CASSLWGPLSYEQYF
TRBV20-1	TRBJ2-7	NA	many	TGCAGTGCTAACGGCCGAAACGAGCAGTACTTC	CSANGRNEQYF
TRBV20-1	TRBJ2-1	NA	many	TGCAGTGCTAGGGACGCCGGGACTGAATACAATGAGCAGTTCTTC	CSARDAGTEYNEQFF
TRBV5-5	TRBJ2-7	NA	NA	TGTGCCAGCAGCACTGGGGGAACGGGGCTATCAATCTACGAGCAGTACTTC	CASSTGGTGLSIYEQYF
TRBV7-2	TRBJ2-7	NA	once	TGTGCCAGCAGCTTAGGAGGGGGGAGGGCGGAGCAGTACTTC	CASSLGGGRAEQYF
TRBV4-3	TRBJ1-4	NA	many	TGCGCCAGCAGCCAGAGTCGTTCAGCTAATGAAAAACTGTTTTTT	CASSQSRSANEKLFF
TRBV30	TRBJ1-4	NA	few	TGTGCCTGGAGTGTACCCAGGGTGGATGAAAAACTGTTTTTT	CAWSVPRVDEKLFF
TRBV20-1	TRBJ1-2	NA	many	TGCAGTGCTTGGGACCGGAGAAATGGCTACACCTTC	CSAWDRRNGYTF
TRBV4-2	TRBJ1-5	NA	many	TGTGCCAGCAGCCAAGATGGGTTTCAGCCCCAGCATTTT	CASSQDGFQPQHF
TRBV3-1	TRBJ2-1	NA	many	TGTGCCAGCAGCCAAAGAACAGGTGAGCAGTTCTTC	CASSQRTGEQFF
TRBV19	TRBJ2-2	TRBD2	NA	TGTGCCAGTAGTTTTAGCGGGACTAGGTCTACTGGGGAGCTGTTTTTT	CASSFSGTRSTGELFF
TRBV27	TRBJ2-7	TRBD2	many	TGTGCCAGCAGTTTATCGACGGGGGGGAACTACGAGCAGTACTTC	CASSLSTGGNYEQYF
TRBV11-3	TRBJ2-1	TRBD2	many	TGTGCCAGCAGCTTATTTGATGCGGGAGATAGTGAGCAGTTCTTC	CASSLFDAGDSEQFF
TRBV12-3/TRBV12-4	TRBJ2-3	TRBD1	NA	TGTGCCAGCAGCTGGGGACAGGGGAGTACAGATACGCAGTATTTT	CASSWGQGSTDTQYF
TRBV7-3	TRBJ1-6	NA	many	TGTGCCAGCAGCCCCAACGGGAACGGGGCTTCACCCCTCCACTTT	CASSPNGNGASPLHF
TRBV20-1	TRBJ1-2	NA	NA	TGCAGTGCTCGACTCAGAGTCGACTATGGCTACACCTTC	CSARLRVDYGYTF